Sequencing of this T cell receptor beta chain was carried out in a study of cytomegalovirus exposure and HLA in healthy donors. General study points: Overall, under 200 TCR beta chains were annotated as cytomegalovirus-associated.

In germline, CDR1 is SGHRS, CDR2 YFSETQ. The CDR3 is 14 residues long. Trimming took 0 bases from V and 0 from J, leaving 7 bases between them. With respect to this clone: Its cognate antigen is unknown.

In the PCR, 60 Vbeta and 13 Jbeta primers were used. Some clones are missing from TCRdb's copy, which holds only in-frame ones; the method was immunoSEQ multiplex PCR. The data hold under 150,000 clones, with 60% to 85% observed a single time. V and J are TRBV5-1 and TRBJ2-7; TRBD1 is a possible D gene (5 bases). The receptor was derived from a man aged 25 to 40 in good health and CMV-seronegative. Material for sequencing was PBMCs. CDR3: CASSLEGLSYEQYF. The CDR3 DNA follows: TGCGCCAGCAGCTTGGAGGGGCTCTCCTACGAGCAGTACTTC.